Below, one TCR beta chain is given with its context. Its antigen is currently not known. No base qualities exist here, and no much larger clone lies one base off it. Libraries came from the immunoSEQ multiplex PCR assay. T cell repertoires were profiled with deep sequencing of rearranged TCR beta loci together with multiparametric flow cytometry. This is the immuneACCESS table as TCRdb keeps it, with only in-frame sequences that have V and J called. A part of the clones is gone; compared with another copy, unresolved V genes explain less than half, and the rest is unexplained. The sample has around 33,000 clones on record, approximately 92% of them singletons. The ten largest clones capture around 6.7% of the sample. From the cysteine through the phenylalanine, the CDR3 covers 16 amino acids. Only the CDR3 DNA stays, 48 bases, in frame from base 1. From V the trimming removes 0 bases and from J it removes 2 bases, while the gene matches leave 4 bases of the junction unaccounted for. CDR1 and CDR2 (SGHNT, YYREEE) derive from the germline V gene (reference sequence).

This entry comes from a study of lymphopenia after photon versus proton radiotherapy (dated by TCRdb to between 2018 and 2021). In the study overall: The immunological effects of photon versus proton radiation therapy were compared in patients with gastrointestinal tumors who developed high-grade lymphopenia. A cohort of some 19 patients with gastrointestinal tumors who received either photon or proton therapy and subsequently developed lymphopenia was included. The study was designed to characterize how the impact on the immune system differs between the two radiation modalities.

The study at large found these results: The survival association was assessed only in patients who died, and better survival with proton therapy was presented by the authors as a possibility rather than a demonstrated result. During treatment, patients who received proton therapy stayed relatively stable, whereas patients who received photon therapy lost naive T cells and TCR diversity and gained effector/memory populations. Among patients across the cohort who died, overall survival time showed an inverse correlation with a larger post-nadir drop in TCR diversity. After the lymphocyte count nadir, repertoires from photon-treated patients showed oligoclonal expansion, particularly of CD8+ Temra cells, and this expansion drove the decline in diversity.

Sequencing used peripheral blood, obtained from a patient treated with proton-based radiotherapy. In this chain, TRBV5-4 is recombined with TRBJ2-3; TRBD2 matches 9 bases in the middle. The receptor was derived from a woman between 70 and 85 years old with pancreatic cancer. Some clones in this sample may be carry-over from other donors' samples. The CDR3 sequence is CASSLDPSGNTDTQYF. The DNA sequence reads TGTGCCAGCAGCTTGGATCCTAGCGGGAACACAGATACGCAGTATTTT.